This T cell receptor (beta chain) originates from a study of T cells expressing NK-cell markers. This CDR3 has 14 amino acids. Germline assignment: CDR1 SQVTM and CDR2 ANQGSEA. One entry per CDR3 protein, without DNA, is what TCRdb gives after re-calling the 5' RACE reads. The sample data list some 340,000 distinct CDR3 sequences. The chain employs TRBV29-1 and TRBJ1-1. The sequence derives from a man between 18 and 69 years old in good health. Source material: blood T cells: a sorted CD56 or NKG2C T cell subset, CD4+ or CD8+ T cells, or bulk PBMC T cells (not recorded which). CDR3 protein: CSVVSTLANTEAFF. The full variable domain, its missing parts supplied by reference TRBV29-1 and TRBJ1-1, is SAVISQKPSRDICQRGTSLTIQCQVDSQVTMMFWYRQQPGQSLTLIATANQGSEATYESGFVIDKFPISRPNLTFSTLTVSNMSPEDSSIYLCSVVSTLANTEAFFGQGTRLTVV.